The 15 T cell receptor beta chains listed next were all sequenced from one sample in a study of CD8 T cells in ankylosing spondylitis. TCRdb re-analysed the 5' RACE reads in MiXCR, keeping a single row per CDR3 protein. The top ten hold roughly 8% of the sample, which has approximately 300,000 distinct CDR3 sequences, around 18% seen once. Sequenced: blood, either unsorted or a sorted T cell fraction (not recorded which). The source is a male donor with ankylosing spondylitis or in good health (not recorded which).

This clonotype occurred many times. The gene calls are TRBV29-1 and TRBJ2-5; TRBD1 agrees at 9 bases. Germline V gives CDR1 SQVTM, CDR2 ANQGSEA. This CDR3 has 14 amino acids. The trim removed 6 bases at V and 3 bases at J, leaving 8 bases unmatched. In DNA form, the CDR3 reads TGCAGCGTGGTAACCCGGGACAGGGAAGAGACCCAGTACTTC. Protein product: CSVVTRDREETQYF.

This clonotype was seen a few times. The CDR3 is CSAPWSYGYTF. CDR3 sequence (DNA): TGCAGTGCCCCGTGGAGCTATGGCTACACCTTC. V and J are TRBV20-1 and TRBJ1-2; D call uncertain. Trimming pared 6 bases from V and 4 bases from J, leaving 9 bases between. The CDR3 totals 11 residues. The germline V gene has CDR1 DFQATT and CDR2 SNEGSKA (reference sequence).

The V and J genes are TRBV5-1 and TRBJ2-2; D gene unclear. Per the germline V gene, CDR1 is SGHRS and CDR2 is YFSETQ. The CDR3 length is 14 residues. Trimming removed 4 bases from V and 0 bases from J, with 7 bases in between. The CDR3 region has the DNA TGCGCCAGCAGCGAGTCAGCGAACACCGGGGAGCTGTTTTTT. Translation gives CASSESANTGELFF. The whole variable domain, remainder taken from reference TRBV5-1 and TRBJ2-2, is KAGVTQTPRYLIKTRGQQVTLSCSPISGHRSVSWYQQTPGQGLQFLFEYFSETQRNKGNFPGRFSGRQFSNSRSEMNVSTLELGDSALYLCASSESANTGELFFGEGSRLTVL.

This clonotype was detected ten times or more. The J gene is TRBJ2-5, the V gene TRBV5-1; 8 positions agree with TRBD1. With V trimmed by 7 bases and J by 2 bases, 19 bases remained unmatched. The CDR3 sequence is 18 residues long. Germline V gene data show CDR1 as SGHRS and CDR2 as YFSETQ. Here the CDR3 reads CASFPGTGPITTQETQYF. The CDR3 DNA follows: TGCGCCAGCTTCCCCGGGACAGGACCAATCACTACGCAAGAGACCCAGTACTTC.

This clonotype was counted between two and nine times. The chain has TRBV28 and TRBJ2-5, with D perhaps matching TRBD1 or TRBD2 (6 bases each). Per germline, CDR1 MDHEN and CDR2 SYDVKM. V gave up 6 bases and J gave up 1 base, with 15 bases separating them. The CDR3 loop spans 15 amino acids. CDR3 loop: CASSPPRGVQETQYF. CDR3 sequence (DNA): TGTGCCAGCAGCCCCCCTAGGGGGGTCCAAGAGACCCAGTACTTC.

V gene TRBV10-3 combines with J gene TRBJ2-1; 9 bases are a match to TRBD2. This CDR3 contains 16 residues. Germline assignment: CDR1 ENHRY and CDR2 SYGVKD. J gave up 8 bases and V 3 bases, and 11 bases lay outside the gene matches. For the CDR3, the DNA is TGTGCCATCAGTGACCGAGCGGGAGGTCGTACCCATGAGCAGTTCTTC. It translates to CAISDRAGGRTHEQFF.

The chain joins TRBV20-1 to TRBJ2-5; no definite D call. There are 12 residues in the CDR3. Germline V lookup: CDR1 DFQATT, CDR2 SNEGSKA (reference sequence). The V gene lost 8 bases and the J gene lost 6 bases, with 16 bases spanning the gap. CDR3 protein: CSPELGIKTQYF. The CDR3 nucleotides are TGCAGTCCCGAATTGGGGATAAAGACCCAGTACTTC.

The V gene is TRBV10-3, the J gene TRBJ1-1, with D possibly TRBD1 on 6 matching bases. The germline V and J ends were trimmed by 6 bases and 8 bases, with 10 bases remaining between them. In germline, CDR1 is ENHRY, CDR2 SYGVKD. The CDR3 length is 11 residues. CDR3 in amino acids: CAIRDSLEAFF. The CDR3, as DNA: TGTGCCATCAGGGACAGTCTGGAAGCTTTCTTT.

This clonotype was detected a few times. V gene TRBV5-6 combines with J gene TRBJ1-1; D not certain. The CDR3 is 14 residues long. V dropped 0 bases and J dropped 0 bases, with 6 bases sitting between them. From germline, CDR1 is SGHDT and CDR2 YYEEEE. CDR3 nucleotide sequence: TGTGCCAGCAGCTTGGGACTTATGAACACTGAAGCTTTCTTT. This sequence encodes CASSLGLMNTEAFF.

This clonotype occurred a few times. The V call is TRBV28, the J call TRBJ2-5, with a tentative D call TRBD1 (7 bases). The V and J ends lost 6 bases and 4 bases respectively, with 15 bases between them. Germline CDR1 MDHEN, CDR2 SYDVKM. This CDR3 has 14 residues. The CDR3 protein is CASSPGGGGETQYF. CDR3 nucleotides: TGTGCCAGCAGCCCAGGGGGAGGTGGAGAGACCCAGTACTTC.

The chain combines TRBV7-9 with TRBJ2-1; 8 bases are a match to TRBD2. With V trimmed by 6 bases and J by 10 bases, 8 bases remained unmatched. CDR1 is SEHNR, CDR2 FQNEAQ, per germline (reference sequence). The CDR3 contains 13 residues. The CDR3: CASSPFLAGEQFF. CDR3 DNA sequence: TGTGCCAGCAGTCCCTTCTTAGCGGGGGAGCAGTTCTTC. The full variable domain, with the rest looked up from reference TRBV7-9 and TRBJ2-1, is DTGVSQNPRHKITKRGQNVTFRCDPISEHNRLYWYRQTLGQGPEFLTYFQNEAQLEKSRLLSDRFSAERPKGSFSTLEIQRTEQGDSAMYLCASSPFLAGEQFFGPGTRLTVL.

This rearrangement joins TRBV5-5 to TRBJ2-5, with 9 bases aligning to TRBD1. J lost 2 bases, V lost 1 base, and 6 bases had no gene match. The CDR3 has 16 amino acids. CDR1 and CDR2 (germline): SGHKS, YYEKEE (reference sequence). CDR3 coding DNA: TGTGCCAGCAGCTTGAGAGAACAGGGGGCTCAAGAGACCCAGTACTTC. Amino acid sequence: CASSLREQGAQETQYF.

This clonotype was counted ten times or more. J is TRBJ2-5 and V is TRBV20-1; D gene ambiguous. The CDR3 length is 10 residues. Germline V gene sequence: CDR1 DFQATT, CDR2 SNEGSKA (reference sequence). The V end lost 8 bases, the J end lost 3 bases, and 7 bases lay between the germline ends. In DNA form, the CDR3 reads TGCAGTCCGCAGAAAGAGACCCAGTACTTC. This translates into CSPQKETQYF.

The table lists this clonotype with a few counts. This chain joins TRBV9 and TRBJ2-1; D possibly matches TRBD1 or TRBD2 (5 bases each). CDR1 and CDR2 (germline): SGDLS, YYNGEE. The CDR3 spans 14 residues. Trimming took 4 bases from V and 16 from J, leaving 24 bases between them. In DNA form, the CDR3 reads TGTGCCAGCAGCCCCTCTGGGGGAGTCCGGCTCGGTTTCTTC. This translates into CASSPSGGVRLGFF.

This clonotype was seen many times. The gene calls are TRBV5-1 and TRBJ2-1, with TRBD2 identical over 12 bases. Trimming cost V 2 bases and J 0 bases; bases outside gene matches: 3. The CDR3 has 17 residues. Germline loops: CDR1 SGHRS, CDR2 YFSETQ. The chain's CDR3 is CASSFGLAGSSYNEQFF. The CDR3 DNA is TGCGCCAGCAGCTTCGGACTAGCGGGGAGCTCCTACAATGAGCAGTTCTTC.